The 30 T cell receptor beta chains listed next were all sequenced from one sample in a study of Ad26.COV2.S vaccination and SARS-CoV-2 variants. TCRdb keeps only in-frame clones here, not all; method: immunoSEQ multiplex PCR. The table has hundreds of thousands of clones, 75% to 95% seen once. Treatment described: some 20 received Ad26.COV2.S at low or high dose, single or two shots; about 5 received placebo; per-sample allocation not given. Samples came from day 63 after the first vaccine or placebo injection. The sample was peripheral blood, taken in a trial of Ad26.COV2.S vaccine versus placebo. The receptors shown here come from a person between 18 and 60 years old who received the Ad26.COV2.S COVID-19 vaccine or a placebo.

The rearrangement joins TRBV6-5 to TRBJ1-5, with TRBD1 identical over 8 bases. Unmatched junction bases numbered 3, after V lost 5 bases and J lost 0 bases. The CDR3 loop spans 15 amino acids. CDR1 and CDR2 from the germline V gene are MNHEY and SVGAGI. CDR3 sequence (DNA): TGTGCCAGCAGTCGGACAGGGCATAGCAATCAGCCCCAGCATTTT. Residues: CASSRTGHSNQPQHF.

The chain joins TRBV20-1 to TRBJ2-3; 11 positions match TRBD2. V shed 3 bases and J 4 bases; nucleotides not matched to a gene: 6. Germline lookup yields CDR1 DFQATT and CDR2 SNEGSKA (reference sequence). The length of the CDR3 is 15 residues. The DNA for the CDR3 is TGCAGTGCTAGTTACGCTAGCGGGAGGTCAGATACGCAGTATTTT. Protein: CSASYASGRSDTQYF.

This chain links TRBV25-1 with TRBJ2-7; D is possibly TRBD2 (6 bases). Germline V gives CDR1 MGHDK, CDR2 SYGVNS. The CDR3 loop spans 12 amino acids. V lost 6 bases and J 7 bases, leaving 13 bases between the germline ends. Here the CDR3 DNA reads TGTGCCAGCAGAGGGACCGGGGGAGAGCAGTACTTC. It encodes CASRGTGGEQYF.

The chain combines TRBV18 with TRBJ2-2; weak D call: TRBD2 (6 bases). In germline, CDR1 is KGHSH, CDR2 LQKENI. Trimming took 5 bases from V and 9 from J, leaving 22 bases between them. The CDR3 covers 16 residues. This CDR3 is CASSTNPGLASRELFF. CDR3 DNA sequence: TGTGCCAGCTCAACCAATCCAGGTCTAGCGAGTAGGGAGCTGTTTTTT.

V is TRBV7-9 and J is TRBJ2-5; D possibly uses TRBD1 or TRBD2 (6 bases each). V gave up 2 bases and J gave up 5 bases, with 12 bases separating them. The CDR3 is made up of 14 amino acids. CDR1 and CDR2 from the germline V gene are SEHNR and FQNEAQ (reference sequence). As DNA, the CDR3 is TGTGCCAGCAGCTTAAATGGGGGGCTGGAGACCCAGTACTTC. Its translation: CASSLNGGLETQYF.

V and J are TRBV2 and TRBJ2-2; D not resolved. Per the germline V gene, CDR1 is SNHLY and CDR2 is FYNNEI. Trimming left V 6 bases short and J 1 base short, with 12 bases between. The CDR3 has 15 amino acids. This chain's CDR3 is CASSRRPGNTGELFF. For the CDR3, the DNA is TGTGCCAGCAGCCGACGCCCCGGGAACACCGGGGAGCTGTTTTTT.

The chain links TRBV5-4 to TRBJ2-1; 9 bases are a match to TRBD2. The length of the CDR3 is 15 residues. In germline, CDR1 is SGHNT, CDR2 YYREEE (reference sequence). With V trimmed by 0 bases and J by 8 bases, 6 bases remained unmatched. CDR3: CASSLGQRGAHEQFF. The CDR3 DNA reads TGTGCCAGCAGCTTGGGCCAGCGGGGGGCCCATGAGCAGTTCTTC.

This clone was seen a few times. This chain joins TRBV10-1 and TRBJ2-5; 10 bases align to TRBD1. Trimming at V came to 0 bases and at J to 5 bases, leaving 6 bases not matched to a gene. The CDR3 consists of 16 residues. CDR1 is WNHNN and CDR2 is SYGVQD in the germline V gene (reference sequence). This chain's CDR3 is CASSESRTGGFETQYF. The CDR3 DNA reads as TGCGCCAGCAGTGAGTCAAGGACAGGGGGATTCGAGACCCAGTACTTC.

The chain joins TRBV4-2 to TRBJ1-5; D is unclear. Germline loops: CDR1 LGHNA, CDR2 YNFKEQ. The CDR3 runs 17 residues. V was pared by 0 bases and J by 0 bases, with 12 bases between. The CDR3 sequence is CASSQDLWVDSNQPQHF. In nucleotides, the CDR3 is TGTGCCAGCAGCCAAGATTTGTGGGTAGATAGCAATCAGCCCCAGCATTTT.

This sequence joins TRBV30 and TRBJ1-5; D unresolved. This CDR3 is 14 amino acids long. Germline-derived CDR1 and CDR2 are GTSNPN and SVGIG (reference sequence). V gave up 0 bases and J gave up 6 bases, with 12 bases separating them. CDR3 DNA sequence: TGTGCCTGGAGTGTACTATATAGCCCTCAGCCCCAGCATTTT. It translates to CAWSVLYSPQPQHF.

This chain joins TRBV14 and TRBJ2-7; perhaps TRBD2 as D (6 bases). The CDR3 totals 15 residues. Germline values: CDR1 SGHDN, CDR2 FVKESK. V lost 4 bases, J lost 1 base, and 14 bases lay in between. CDR3 sequence (DNA): TGTGCCAGCAGCCCTTCGAGCGGGCGGTCCTACGAGCAGTACTTC. It translates to CASSPSSGRSYEQYF.

This clone has just a few counts. Here the CDR3 DNA reads TGTGCCAGCAGTCTCACCCCAGGGGGCAGTTACGAGCAGTACTTC. Amino acid sequence: CASSLTPGGSYEQYF. The genes are TRBV6-5 and TRBJ2-7, with 8 bases lining up with TRBD1. Germline V lookup: CDR1 MNHEY, CDR2 SVGAGI. This CDR3 spans 15 amino acids. J gave up 4 bases and V 5 bases, and 10 bases lay outside the gene matches.

The CDR3 DNA sequence: TGTGCCAGCTCCAGGGAGGTTGGGAATCAGCCCCAGCATTTT. Protein: CASSREVGNQPQHF. The chain recombines TRBV2 with TRBJ1-5; the D gene is possibly TRBD1 (5 bases). Looked up from germline, CDR1 is SNHLY and CDR2 is FYNNEI. Deletions cut 8 bases from V and 4 bases from J, with 15 bases between. The CDR3 consists of 14 residues.

This clone was counted once. The CDR3 reads CASSRRRTNYGYTF. CDR3 nucleotide sequence: TGTGCCAGCAGTCGACGACGGACTAACTATGGCTACACCTTC. This rearrangement joins TRBV6-5 to TRBJ1-2; D gene ambiguous. CDR1 is MNHEY, CDR2 SVGAGI, per germline. The CDR3 spans 14 residues. Trimming pared 5 bases from V and 0 bases from J, leaving 10 bases between.

The rearrangement joins TRBV27 to TRBJ2-7, with TRBD2 matching 13 bases. CDR1 and CDR2 (germline): MNHEY, SMNVEV (reference sequence). With 7 bases clipped from V and 3 bases from J, the junction kept 6 bases outside the gene matches. This CDR3 is built from 15 residues. The CDR3 loop reads CASTKGLAGIYEQYF. The CDR3 nucleotides read TGTGCCAGCACTAAGGGACTAGCGGGGATCTACGAGCAGTACTTC.

This clone was counted between two and nine times. The chain is built from TRBV7-2 and TRBJ1-4; 7 nucleotides align to TRBD1. With 5 bases clipped from V and 8 bases from J, the junction kept 11 bases outside the gene matches. Germline CDR1 SGHTA, CDR2 FQGNSA. This CDR3 comprises 15 residues. The CDR3, as DNA: TGTGCCAGCAGCCAGGCACAGGGGTTAAGGGAAAAACTGTTTTTT. Translating gives CASSQAQGLREKLFF.

CDR3 residues: CASRSGLYYEQYF. CDR3 DNA: TGTGCCAGCAGGTCGGGACTGTACTACGAGCAGTACTTC. The chain recombines TRBV11-2 with TRBJ2-7; the D gene is possibly TRBD2 (6 bases). The V gene's germline CDR1 is SGHAT and CDR2 FQNNGV. The CDR3 extends over 13 amino acids. V was clipped by 6 bases and J by 3 bases, with 12 bases between them.

This chain connects TRBV10-3 to TRBJ2-7; 7 positions agree with TRBD1. The CDR3 totals 14 residues. V was pared by 9 bases and J by 4 bases, with 12 bases of the junction left unmatched. Germline assignment: CDR1 ENHRY and CDR2 SYGVKD. The CDR3 DNA sequence: TGTGCCATGACCTCCGGGACAGCAAGGTACGAGCAGTACTTC. Translated: CAMTSGTARYEQYF.

The count of this clone is one. The V gene is TRBV6-5, the J gene TRBJ1-1, with 7 bases that match TRBD1. This CDR3 has 15 amino acids. J gave up 7 bases and V 6 bases, and 14 bases lay outside the gene matches. Germline CDR1 and CDR2: MNHEY and SVGAGI. CDR3: CASRHPQGRGFEAFF. In nucleotides, the CDR3 is TGTGCCAGCAGACACCCACAGGGGAGGGGGTTTGAAGCTTTCTTT.

The chain is built from TRBV19 and TRBJ1-1; D remains ambiguous. V shed 7 bases and J shed 1 base, with 10 bases lying between them. Looked up from germline, CDR1 is LNHDA and CDR2 is SQIVND (reference sequence). CDR3 size: 13 residues. CDR3 in amino acids: CASNFPENTEAFF. The CDR3 coding sequence is TGTGCCAGTAATTTCCCTGAGAACACTGAAGCTTTCTTT.

The sample holds one count of this clone. The CDR3 DNA reads TGTGCCACCTCAGGACTAGCACCTACCAATGAGCAGTTCTTC. It encodes CATSGLAPTNEQFF. The chain links TRBV19 to TRBJ2-1, with 8 nucleotides matching TRBD2. This CDR3 is 14 amino acids long. Germline CDR1 and CDR2: LNHDA and SQIVND (reference sequence). The V segment lost 10 bases and the J segment 6 bases; nucleotides outside the gene matches: 11.

The chain recombines TRBV7-8 with TRBJ2-3, with 10 bases that match TRBD2. V was pared by 5 bases and J by 0 bases, with 5 bases of the junction left unmatched. The germline CDR1 and CDR2 sequences are SGHVS and FQNEAQ. This CDR3 region has 16 residues. The CDR3 coding sequence is TGTGCCAGCAGCGGTAGCGGGAGGTCTAGCACAGATACGCAGTATTTT. This gives the protein CASSGSGRSSTDTQYF.

The chain links TRBV2 to TRBJ2-5, with a possible D match to TRBD2 (5 bases). Between the trimmed V and J ends, which lost 4 bases and 1 base, there was a span of 10 bases. CDR1 SNHLY and CDR2 FYNNEI come from the germline V gene. The CDR3 has 14 amino acids. CDR3 protein: CASSASTSQETQYF. The CDR3 DNA reads as TGTGCCAGCAGTGCGAGTACTAGCCAAGAGACCCAGTACTTC.

This chain joins TRBV10-3 and TRBJ1-2, with a possible D match to TRBD1 (6 bases). Per germline, CDR1 ENHRY and CDR2 SYGVKD. This CDR3 has 14 amino acids. Trimming removed 3 bases from V and 4 bases from J, with 12 bases in between. The CDR3 DNA reads TGTGCCATCAGTGACAGCCAAGGGGGCTATGGCTACACCTTC. Its translation: CAISDSQGGYGYTF.

The V and J genes are TRBV11-2 and TRBJ2-2, with 8 bases identical to TRBD1. CDR3 length equals 15 residues. The V segment lost 2 bases and the J segment 6 bases; nucleotides outside the gene matches: 5. The germline gives CDR1 SGHAT, CDR2 FQNNGV. CDR3 loop: CASSLRDRPAGELFF. Here the CDR3 DNA reads TGTGCCAGCAGCTTACGGGACAGGCCTGCCGGGGAGCTGTTTTTT.

V is TRBV5-1 and J is TRBJ1-2, with 8 bases lining up with TRBD1. The ends lost 3 bases at V and 7 bases at J; junction bases unmatched: 11. CDR1 and CDR2 from the germline V gene are SGHRS and YFSETQ. The CDR3 covers 15 residues. The CDR3 spells CASSSWTGMNAGYTF. DNA for the CDR3: TGCGCCAGCAGCTCATGGACAGGGATGAACGCTGGCTACACCTTC.

This clone turned up a few times. The chain has TRBV3-1 (or the pseudogene TRBV3-2) and TRBJ2-7; a weak D match, TRBD2 (6 bases). The germline gives CDR1 LGHDT, CDR2 YNNKEL (reference sequence). The CDR3 has 15 residues. Trimming stripped 2 bases from V and 0 bases from J, with 11 bases between. The CDR3 is CASSQRAGNSYEQYF. The CDR3 nucleotides read TGTGCCAGCAGCCAAAGGGCGGGAAACTCCTACGAGCAGTACTTC.

The J gene is TRBJ1-1, the V gene TRBV28; D not resolved. The CDR3 spans 16 residues. The ends were cut back, 5 bases at V and 10 bases at J, with 26 bases in the middle. Germline loops: CDR1 MDHEN, CDR2 SYDVKM. This CDR3 is CASSDSGRAVDPGAFF. CDR3 coding DNA: TGTGCCAGCAGTGACTCCGGGAGGGCAGTGGACCCCGGAGCTTTCTTT.

V usage is TRBV5-1 and J usage is TRBJ1-1; 11 bases match TRBD1. The germline V gene encodes CDR1 SGHRS and CDR2 YFSETQ. The CDR3 spans 15 residues. With V trimmed by 4 bases and J by 4 bases, 6 bases remained unmatched. In DNA form, the CDR3 reads TGCGCCAGCAGCAGAGCCGGGACAGGGGGCACTGAAGCTTTCTTT. It codes for CASSRAGTGGTEAFF.

This clone was seen a single time. The V and J genes are TRBV29-1 and TRBJ2-1; 14 bases line up with TRBD2. Germline V gene data show CDR1 as SQVTM and CDR2 as ANQGSEA. The junction had 17 bases not matched to a gene; V was cut back by 6 bases and J by 7 bases. The CDR3 contains 18 residues. The chain's CDR3 is CSVKGLAGVGHAWNEQFF. CDR3 coding DNA: TGCAGCGTCAAGGGACTAGCGGGAGTTGGTCACGCATGGAATGAGCAGTTCTTC.